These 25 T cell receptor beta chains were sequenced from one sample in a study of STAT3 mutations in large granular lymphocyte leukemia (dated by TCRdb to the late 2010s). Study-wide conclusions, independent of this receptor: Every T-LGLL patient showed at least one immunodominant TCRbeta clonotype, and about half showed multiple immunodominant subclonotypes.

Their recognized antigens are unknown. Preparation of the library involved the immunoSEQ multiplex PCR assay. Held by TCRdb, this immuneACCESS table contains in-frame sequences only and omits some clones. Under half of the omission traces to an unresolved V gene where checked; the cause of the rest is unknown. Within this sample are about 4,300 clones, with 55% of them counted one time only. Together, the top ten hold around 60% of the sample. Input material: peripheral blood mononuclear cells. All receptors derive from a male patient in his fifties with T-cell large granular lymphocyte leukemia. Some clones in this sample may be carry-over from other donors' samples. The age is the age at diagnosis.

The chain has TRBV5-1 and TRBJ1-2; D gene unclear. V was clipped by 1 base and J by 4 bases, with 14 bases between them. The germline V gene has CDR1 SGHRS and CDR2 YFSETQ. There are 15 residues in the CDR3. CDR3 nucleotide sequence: TGCGCCAGCAGCTTGAGGGCAGGTGCCTCCTATGGCTACACCTTC. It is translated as CASSLRAGASYGYTF.

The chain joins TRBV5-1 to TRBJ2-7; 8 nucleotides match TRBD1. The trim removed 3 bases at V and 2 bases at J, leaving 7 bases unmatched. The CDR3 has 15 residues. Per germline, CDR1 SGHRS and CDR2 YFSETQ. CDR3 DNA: TGCGCCAGCAGCTCGGGACAGGTCCTAACCTACGAGCAGTACTTC. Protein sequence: CASSSGQVLTYEQYF.

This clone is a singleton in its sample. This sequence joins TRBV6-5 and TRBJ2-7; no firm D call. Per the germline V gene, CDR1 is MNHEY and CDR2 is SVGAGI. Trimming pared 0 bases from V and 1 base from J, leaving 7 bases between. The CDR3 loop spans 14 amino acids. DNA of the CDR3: TGTGCCAGCAGTTACTCGTACAGTTCCTACGAGCAGTACTTC. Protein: CASSYSYSSYEQYF.

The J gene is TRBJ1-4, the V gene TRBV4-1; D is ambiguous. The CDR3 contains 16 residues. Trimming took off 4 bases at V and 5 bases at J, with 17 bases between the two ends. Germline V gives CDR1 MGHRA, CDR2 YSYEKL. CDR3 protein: CASSLTQRAGNEKLFF. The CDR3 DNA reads TGCGCCAGCAGCCTCACACAGAGGGCGGGGAATGAAAAACTGTTTTTT.

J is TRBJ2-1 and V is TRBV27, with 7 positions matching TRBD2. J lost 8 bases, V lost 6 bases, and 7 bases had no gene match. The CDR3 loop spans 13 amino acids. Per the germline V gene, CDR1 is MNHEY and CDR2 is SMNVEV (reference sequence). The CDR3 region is CASSSTSEDEQFF. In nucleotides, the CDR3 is TGTGCCAGCAGCAGCACTAGCGAGGATGAGCAGTTCTTC.

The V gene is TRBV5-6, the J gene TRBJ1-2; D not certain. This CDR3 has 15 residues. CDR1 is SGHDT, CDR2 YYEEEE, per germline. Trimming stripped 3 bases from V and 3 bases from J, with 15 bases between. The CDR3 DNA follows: TGTGCCAGCAGCTATCCGTCCCGGGTGGACTATGGCTACACCTTC. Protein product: CASSYPSRVDYGYTF.

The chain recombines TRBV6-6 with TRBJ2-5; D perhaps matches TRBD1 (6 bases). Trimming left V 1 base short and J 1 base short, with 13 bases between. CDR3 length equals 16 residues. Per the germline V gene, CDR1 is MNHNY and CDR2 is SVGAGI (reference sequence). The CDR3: CASSYFKGDIQETQYF. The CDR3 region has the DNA TGTGCCAGCAGTTACTTTAAAGGGGACATCCAAGAGACCCAGTACTTC.

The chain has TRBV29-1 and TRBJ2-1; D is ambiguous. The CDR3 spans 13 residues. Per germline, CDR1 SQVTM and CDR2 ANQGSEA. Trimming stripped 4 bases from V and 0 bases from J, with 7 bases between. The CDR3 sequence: CSVVGSSYNEQFF. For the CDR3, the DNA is TGCAGCGTTGTAGGTAGCTCCTACAATGAGCAGTTCTTC.

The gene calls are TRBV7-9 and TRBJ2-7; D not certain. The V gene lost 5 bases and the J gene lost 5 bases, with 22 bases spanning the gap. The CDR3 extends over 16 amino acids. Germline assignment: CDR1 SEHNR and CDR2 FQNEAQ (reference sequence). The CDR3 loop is CASSHAVRSSQDEQYF. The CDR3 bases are TGTGCCAGCAGCCATGCGGTGCGGAGCTCCCAGGACGAGCAGTACTTC.

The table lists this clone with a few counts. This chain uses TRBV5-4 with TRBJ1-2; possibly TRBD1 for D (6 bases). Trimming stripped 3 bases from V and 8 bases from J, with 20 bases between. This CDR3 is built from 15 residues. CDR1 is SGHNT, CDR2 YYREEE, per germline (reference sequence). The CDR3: CASSYPGAGDRGYTF. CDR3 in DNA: TGTGCCAGCAGCTACCCAGGGGCCGGGGATAGGGGCTACACCTTC.

Here the CDR3 reads CASSLGTGLETQYF. In DNA form, the CDR3 reads TGCGCCAGCAGCTTGGGGACAGGGTTGGAGACCCAGTACTTC. The chain couples TRBV5-1 to TRBJ2-5; TRBD1 matches at 8 bases. Per the germline V gene, CDR1 is SGHRS and CDR2 is YFSETQ. Losses at the gene ends were 0 bases for V and 5 bases for J; bases not matched to a gene: 3. This CDR3 comprises 14 residues.

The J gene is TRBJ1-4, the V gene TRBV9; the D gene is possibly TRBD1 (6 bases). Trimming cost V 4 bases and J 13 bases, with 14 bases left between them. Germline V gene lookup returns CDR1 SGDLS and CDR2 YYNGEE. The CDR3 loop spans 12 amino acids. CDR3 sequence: CASSPGGPTLFF. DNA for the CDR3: TGTGCCAGCAGCCCGGGGGGCCCAACACTGTTTTTT.

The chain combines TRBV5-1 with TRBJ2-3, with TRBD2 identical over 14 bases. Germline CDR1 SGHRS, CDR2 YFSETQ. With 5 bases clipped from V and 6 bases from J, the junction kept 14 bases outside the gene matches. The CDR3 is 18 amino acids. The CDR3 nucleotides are TGCGCCAGCAGATCCGGGACTAGCGGGAGCGGTAGTGGTGATACGCAGTATTTT. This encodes CASRSGTSGSGSGDTQYF.

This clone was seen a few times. The CDR3 coding sequence is TGTGCCAGCAGTTACCAACGAGGAGAAAAACTGTTTTTT. Amino acids: CASSYQRGEKLFF. The V gene is TRBV6-5, the J gene TRBJ1-4; D not resolved. The germline V and J ends were trimmed by 2 bases and 8 bases, with 9 bases remaining between them. Germline V gene lookup returns CDR1 MNHEY and CDR2 SVGAGI. This CDR3 spans 13 amino acids.

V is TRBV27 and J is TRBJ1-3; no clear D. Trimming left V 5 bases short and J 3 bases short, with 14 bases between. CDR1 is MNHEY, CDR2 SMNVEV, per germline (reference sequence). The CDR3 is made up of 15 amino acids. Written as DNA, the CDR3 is TGTGCCAGCAGTCGGACCCCTTGGGGTGGAAACACCATATATTTT. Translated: CASSRTPWGGNTIYF.

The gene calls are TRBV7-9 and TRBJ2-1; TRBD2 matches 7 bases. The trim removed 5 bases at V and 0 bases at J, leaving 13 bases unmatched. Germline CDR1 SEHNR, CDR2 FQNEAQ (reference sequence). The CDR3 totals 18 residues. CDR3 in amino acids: CASSQPLVGTISYNEQFF. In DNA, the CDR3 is TGTGCCAGCAGCCAGCCCCTTGTAGGGACTATCTCCTACAATGAGCAGTTCTTC.

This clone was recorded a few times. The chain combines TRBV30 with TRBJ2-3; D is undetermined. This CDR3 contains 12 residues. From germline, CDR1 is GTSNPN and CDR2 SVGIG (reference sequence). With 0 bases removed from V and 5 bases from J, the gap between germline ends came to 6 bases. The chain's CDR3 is CAWSVVQDTQYF. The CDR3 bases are TGTGCCTGGAGTGTAGTGCAAGATACGCAGTATTTT.

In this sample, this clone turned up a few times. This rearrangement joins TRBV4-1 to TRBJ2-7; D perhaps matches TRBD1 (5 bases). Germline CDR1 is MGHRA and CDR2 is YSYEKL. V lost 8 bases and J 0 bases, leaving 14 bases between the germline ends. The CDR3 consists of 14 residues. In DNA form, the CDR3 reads TGCGCCAGCCGCGTGGGGCCTAGCTCCTACGAGCAGTACTTC. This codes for CASRVGPSSYEQYF.

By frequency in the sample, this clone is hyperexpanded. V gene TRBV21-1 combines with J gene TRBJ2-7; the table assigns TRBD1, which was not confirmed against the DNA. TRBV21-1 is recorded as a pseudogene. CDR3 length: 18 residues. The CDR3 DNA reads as TGTGCCAGCAGCAAAGAGTCAGGGGGCCTCCCTCTTGGGTACGAGCAGTACTTC. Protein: CASSKESGGLPLGYEQYF.

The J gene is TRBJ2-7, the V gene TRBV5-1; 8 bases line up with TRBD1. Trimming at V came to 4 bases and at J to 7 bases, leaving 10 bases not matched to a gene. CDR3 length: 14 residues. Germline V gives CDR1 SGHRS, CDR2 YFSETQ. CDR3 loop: CASSDHNRGREQYF. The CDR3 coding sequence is TGCGCCAGCAGCGATCATAACAGGGGGAGGGAGCAGTACTTC.

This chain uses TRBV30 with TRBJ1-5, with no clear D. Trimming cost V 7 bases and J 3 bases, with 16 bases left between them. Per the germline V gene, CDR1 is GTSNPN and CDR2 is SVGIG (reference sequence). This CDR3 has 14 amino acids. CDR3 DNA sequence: TGTGCCTCAACGGCGCTGGGTTCCAATCAGCCCCAGCATTTT. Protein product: CASTALGSNQPQHF.

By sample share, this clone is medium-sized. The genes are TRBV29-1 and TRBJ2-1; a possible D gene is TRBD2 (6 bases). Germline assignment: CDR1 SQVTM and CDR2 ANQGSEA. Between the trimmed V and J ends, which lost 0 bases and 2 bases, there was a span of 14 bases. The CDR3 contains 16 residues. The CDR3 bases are TGCAGCGTTGAAGAATTGGTCAGCGGGCCCTACAATGAGCAGTTCTTC. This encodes CSVEELVSGPYNEQFF.

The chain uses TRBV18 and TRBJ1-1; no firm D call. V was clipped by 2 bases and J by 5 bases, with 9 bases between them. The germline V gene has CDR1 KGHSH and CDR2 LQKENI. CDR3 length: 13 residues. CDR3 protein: CASSPVGRTEAFF. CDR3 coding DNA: TGTGCCAGCTCACCAGTAGGGAGGACTGAAGCTTTCTTT.

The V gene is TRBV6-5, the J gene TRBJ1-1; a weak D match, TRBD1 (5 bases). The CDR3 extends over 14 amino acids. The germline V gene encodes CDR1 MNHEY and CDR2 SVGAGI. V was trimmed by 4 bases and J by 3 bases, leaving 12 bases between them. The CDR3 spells CASSSRQSDTEAFF. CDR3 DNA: TGTGCCAGCAGTTCCAGACAGAGTGACACTGAAGCTTTCTTT.

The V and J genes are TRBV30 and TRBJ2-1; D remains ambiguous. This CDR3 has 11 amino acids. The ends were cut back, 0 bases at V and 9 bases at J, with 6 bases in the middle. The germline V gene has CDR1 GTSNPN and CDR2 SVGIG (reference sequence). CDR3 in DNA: TGTGCCTGGAGTGTACGACCTGAGCAGTTCTTC. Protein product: CAWSVRPEQFF.